These 15 T cell receptor beta chains originate from one sample sequenced in a study of T cells after yellow fever vaccination. TCRdb re-derived calls from the 5' RACE reads in MiXCR, one entry per CDR3 protein. The sample lists 400,000 or so distinct CDR3 sequences; under 7.5% were seen once. This material consisted of PBMCs, taken 5 days after the yellow fever booster vaccination. These receptors originate from a young man who received the YFV17D yellow fever vaccine.

The chain recombines TRBV20-1 with TRBJ2-7; D gene ambiguous. This CDR3 has 16 residues. V was shortened by 0 bases and J by 2 bases, with 17 bases between the two germline ends. Germline V gene data show CDR1 as DFQATT and CDR2 as SNEGSKA (reference sequence). The chain's CDR3 is CSARDHKAVQPYEQYF. The CDR3, as DNA: TGCAGTGCTAGAGATCACAAGGCCGTACAACCCTACGAGCAGTACTTC.

The rearrangement joins TRBV2 to TRBJ1-5, with D perhaps matching TRBD1 (5 bases). V lost 11 bases and J lost 2, with 16 bases in between. The CDR3 consists of 14 residues. The V gene's germline CDR1 is SNHLY and CDR2 FYNNEI. The CDR3 coding sequence is TGTGCCCTCAGGGCAGGGCTTGGCAATCAGCCCCAGCATTTT. This translates into CALRAGLGNQPQHF.

This sequence joins TRBV5-6 and TRBJ2-7; D gene uncertain. The CDR3 contains 14 residues. Germline V CDR1 and CDR2: SGHDT, YYEEEE. The germline V and J ends were trimmed by 4 bases and 0 bases, with 11 bases remaining between them. Here the CDR3 reads CASSQVRSSYEQYF. The CDR3 nucleotides are TGTGCCAGCAGCCAAGTGAGGAGCTCCTACGAGCAGTACTTC.

There are many counts of this clonotype. This chain links TRBV24-1 with TRBJ2-5, with a weak D call TRBD1 (5 bases). Germline V gene lookup returns CDR1 KGHDR and CDR2 SFDVKD. This CDR3 is built from 15 residues. V dropped 5 bases and J dropped 2 bases, with 14 bases sitting between them. The CDR3 sequence is CATSVGRQLQETQYF. The CDR3 nucleotides are TGTGCCACCAGTGTTGGAAGACAGCTACAAGAGACCCAGTACTTC.

This clonotype was picked up many times. This chain links TRBV20-1 with TRBJ2-1, with unresolved D. V dropped 0 bases and J dropped 8 bases, with 17 bases sitting between them. Looked up from germline, CDR1 is DFQATT and CDR2 is SNEGSKA (reference sequence). There are 15 residues in the CDR3. The CDR3 reads CSARDPNSYPDEQFF. The CDR3 region has the DNA TGCAGTGCTAGAGATCCTAACTCCTACCCCGATGAGCAGTTCTTC.

This clonotype appeared a few times. The chain recombines TRBV5-1 with TRBJ2-5; 9 positions match TRBD1. Germline assignment: CDR1 SGHRS and CDR2 YFSETQ. After removal of 2 bases from V and 2 bases from J, the junction contained 7 bases not matched to a gene. The CDR3 has 16 residues. The CDR3 loop reads CASSFEPGQGQETQYF. The CDR3 nucleotides read TGCGCCAGCAGCTTCGAGCCGGGACAGGGACAAGAGACCCAGTACTTC.

The V call is TRBV5-1, the J call TRBJ2-1, with D possibly TRBD2 on 5 matching bases. Germline lookup yields CDR1 SGHRS and CDR2 YFSETQ. V was shortened by 0 bases and J by 4 bases, with 14 bases between the two germline ends. CDR3 length: 16 residues. CDR3 amino acids: CASSLERGVTYNEQFF. DNA of the CDR3: TGCGCCAGCAGCTTGGAACGGGGAGTTACATACAATGAGCAGTTCTTC.

This clonotype was observed a single time. No conserved phenylalanine or tryptophan is present at the end of the CDR3, so a read error is the likely explanation. The chain is built from TRBV20-1 and TRBJ2-1; 10 positions match TRBD2. This CDR3 region has 18 residues. V lost 0 bases and J lost 3; bases outside the gene matches: 11. Germline V gives CDR1 DFQATT, CDR2 SNEGSKA (reference sequence). In nucleotides, the CDR3 is TGCAGTGCTAGAGATCGCGGAGCGGGAGGGCCTCTCTACAATGAGCAGTTCTCC. It yields the protein CSARDRGAGGPLYNEQFS.

This clonotype appeared many times. The V call is TRBV5-1, the J call TRBJ2-1; D not certain. The V end was cut by 0 bases, the J end by 4 bases, with 11 bases between. Germline CDR1 is SGHRS and CDR2 is YFSETQ. This CDR3 has 15 amino acids. The CDR3 coding sequence is TGCGCCAGCAGCTTGGTTGGGATAACATACAATGAGCAGTTCTTC. It specifies CASSLVGITYNEQFF.

The chain carries TRBV7-8 and TRBJ1-5; unclear D gene. Per germline, CDR1 SGHVS and CDR2 FQNEAQ. The length of the CDR3 is 16 residues. V was shortened by 1 base and J by 0 bases, with 10 bases between the two germline ends. In DNA, the CDR3 is TGTGCCAGCAGCTTAGAGAGACACAATAGCAATCAGCCCCAGCATTTT. Translating it yields CASSLERHNSNQPQHF.

This clonotype occurred many times. The V gene is TRBV20-1, the J gene TRBJ2-3; possibly TRBD2 for D (7 bases). The CDR3 is made up of 15 amino acids. Looked up from germline, CDR1 is DFQATT and CDR2 is SNEGSKA (reference sequence). The V gene lost 6 bases and the J gene lost 0 bases, with 16 bases spanning the gap. The CDR3: CSAFGGGSSTDTQYF. DNA for the CDR3: TGCAGTGCGTTCGGGGGCGGGAGTAGCACAGATACGCAGTATTTT.

This chain uses TRBV20-1 with TRBJ2-6; D uncertain. The V gene's germline CDR1 is DFQATT and CDR2 SNEGSKA (reference sequence). The CDR3 sequence is 14 residues long. V dropped 3 bases and J dropped 0 bases, with 6 bases sitting between them. In nucleotides, the CDR3 is TGCAGTGCTAGTCCCACCTCTGGGGCCAACGTCCTGACTTTC. Translating it yields CSASPTSGANVLTF.

As regards this clonotype: A much more abundant neighbour one base away suggests this may be a read error. This rearrangement joins TRBV12-3 or TRBV12-4 to TRBJ2-3, with TRBD2 matching 9 bases. The CDR3 is made up of 15 amino acids. CDR3 region: CASSVGLAHTDTPYF. CDR3 bases: TGTGCCAGCAGTGTGGGACTAGCTCACACAGATACGCCGTATTTT.

This clonotype was observed at least ten times. The gene calls are TRBV6-1 and TRBJ2-1, with TRBD2 matching over 8 bases. V shed 7 bases, J shed 5 bases, and the junction held 13 bases outside the gene matches. This CDR3 region has 16 residues. CDR1 MNHNS and CDR2 SASEGT come from the germline V gene. The CDR3 DNA reads TGTGCCAGCACTAGATCCGGGACTAGGGTCCACAATGAGCAGTTCTTC. Translating gives CASTRSGTRVHNEQFF.

This clonotype occurred many times. This sequence joins TRBV28 and TRBJ2-1; D is unclear. V gave up 6 bases and J gave up 0 bases, with 12 bases separating them. In germline, CDR1 is MDHEN, CDR2 SYDVKM. This CDR3 comprises 15 residues. The CDR3: CASSHTKSSYNEQFF. The DNA of the CDR3 is TGTGCCAGCAGCCATACTAAGAGCTCCTACAATGAGCAGTTCTTC. The full variable domain, in which reference TRBV28 and TRBJ2-1 provide the parts outside the CDR3, is DVKVTQSSRYLVKRTGEKVFLECVQDMDHENMFWYRQDPGLGLRLIYFSYDVKMKEKGDIPEGYSVSREKKERFSLILESASTNQTSMYLCASSHTKSSYNEQFFGPGTRLTVL.